Shown below are 18 T cell receptor beta chains from a single sample sequenced in a study of T cells in Graves' hyperthyroidism and ophthalmopathy. Researchers amplified the TCR beta CDR3 regions from RNA transcripts. A set of HTBI primers served as the primers for a first-round RT-PCR of the TCR CDR3. TCRdb re-called the multiplex PCR reads with MiXCR, one entry per CDR3 protein. This table has 600,000 to 650,000 distinct CDR3 sequences, roughly 16% appearing once. Sequencing was done on a sample of blood. These receptors all come from a woman between 25 and 40 years old with Graves' hyperthyroidism.

The chain carries TRBV24-1 and TRBJ1-4; D gene uncertain. V dropped 3 bases and J dropped 4 bases, with 14 bases sitting between them. The CDR3 length is 16 residues. CDR1 and CDR2 (germline): KGHDR, SFDVKD. Written as DNA, the CDR3 is TGTGCCACCAGTGATGCGACGGGGAGCAGTAATGAAAAACTGTTTTTT. Translated: CATSDATGSSNEKLFF.

This clonotype was observed many times. This chain connects TRBV30 to TRBJ2-1, with 9 bases identical to TRBD2. The trim removed 4 bases at V and 7 bases at J, leaving 5 bases unmatched. The CDR3 runs 13 residues. The germline V gene encodes CDR1 GTSNPN and CDR2 SVGIG (reference sequence). The CDR3 nucleotides are TGTGCCTGGACTAGCGGGACTACGAATGAGCAGTTCTTC. Translation gives CAWTSGTTNEQFF.

The CDR3 bases are TGTGCCAGTAGCTATGGGACAGGGCCTTCCTACGAGCAGTACTTC. Translating gives CASSYGTGPSYEQYF. The chain employs TRBV19 and TRBJ2-7, with TRBD1 matching over 9 bases. This CDR3 region has 15 residues. J lost 1 base, V lost 6 bases, and 7 bases had no gene match. Germline V CDR1 and CDR2: LNHDA, SQIVND (reference sequence).

This chain joins TRBV3-1 and TRBJ1-6, with 7 nucleotides matching TRBD1. The trim removed 0 bases at V and 7 bases at J, leaving 6 bases unmatched. The germline V gene encodes CDR1 LGHDT and CDR2 YNNKEL (reference sequence). The CDR3 is 16 amino acids. The CDR3 is CASSQDTGQPNSPLHF. The CDR3 coding sequence is TGTGCCAGCAGCCAAGATACGGGACAGCCAAATTCACCCCTCCACTTT. Combining the CDR3 with reference TRBV3-1 and TRBJ1-6 gives the whole variable domain DTAVSQTPKYLVTQMGNDKSIKCEQNLGHDTMYWYKQDSKKFLKIMFSYNNKELIINETVPNRFSPKSPDKAHLNLHINSLELGDSAVYFCASSQDTGQPNSPLHFGNGTRLTVT.

This chain links TRBV12-3 or TRBV12-4 with TRBJ2-3; 10 nucleotides match TRBD2. Unmatched junction bases numbered 4, after V lost 4 bases and J lost 3 bases. The CDR3 consists of 15 residues. For the CDR3, the DNA is TGTGCCAGCAGTTCTTCTAGCGGGGGTACAGATACGCAGTATTTT. It specifies CASSSSSGGTDTQYF.

This clonotype was picked up many times. The chain uses TRBV28 and TRBJ2-1, with 9 bases matching TRBD2. The CDR3 loop spans 17 amino acids. The V segment lost 0 bases and the J segment 3 bases; nucleotides outside the gene matches: 6. Germline lookup yields CDR1 MDHEN and CDR2 SYDVKM. The CDR3 region is CASSLWGGRALYNEQFF. The CDR3 DNA is TGTGCCAGCAGTTTATGGGGCGGGAGGGCCCTCTACAATGAGCAGTTCTTC.

In its sample, this clonotype was seen many times. The chain is built from TRBV6-2 or TRBV6-3 and TRBJ1-5, with D perhaps TRBD1 (5 bases). This CDR3 is built from 18 residues. V shed 0 bases and J shed 1 base, with 16 bases lying between them. Germline V lookup: CDR1 MNHEY, CDR2 SVGEGT. The CDR3 loop reads CASSYSPGGGSSNQPQHF. The CDR3 DNA follows: TGTGCCAGCAGTTACTCCCCGGGTGGGGGATCAAGCAATCAGCCCCAGCATTTT.

The chain links TRBV4-2 to TRBJ1-5; 9 bases are shared with TRBD1. There are 15 residues in the CDR3. The V gene's germline CDR1 is LGHNA and CDR2 YNFKEQ. With V trimmed by 3 bases and J by 3 bases, 3 bases remained unmatched. For the CDR3, the DNA is TGTGCCAGCAGCCAGGGACAGGGAGTCAATCAGCCCCAGCATTTT. It codes for CASSQGQGVNQPQHF.

This clonotype was detected many times. The V call is TRBV13, the J call TRBJ2-3; D is ambiguous. This CDR3 contains 16 residues. Germline V gene data show CDR1 as PRHDT and CDR2 as FYEKMQ (reference sequence). Trimming removed 4 bases from V and 5 bases from J, with 19 bases in between. Written as DNA, the CDR3 is TGTGCCAGCAGCTGGGATATGGTGCCAAACGTAGATACGCAGTATTTT. Protein: CASSWDMVPNVDTQYF.

This clonotype was detected many times. The chain recombines TRBV2 with TRBJ1-1; D is unclear. Trimming cost V 5 bases and J 1 base, with 14 bases left between them. Per the germline V gene, CDR1 is SNHLY and CDR2 is FYNNEI. The CDR3 runs to 15 residues. The CDR3 here is CASSPLVQGNTEAFF. CDR3 sequence (DNA): TGTGCCAGCAGTCCTTTGGTGCAAGGGAACACTGAAGCTTTCTTT.

V is TRBV18 and J is TRBJ1-5, with TRBD1 matching over 9 bases. The CDR3 is 15 amino acids. Losses at the gene ends were 2 bases for V and 9 bases for J; bases not matched to a gene: 8. In germline, CDR1 is KGHSH, CDR2 LQKENI. CDR3 DNA: TGTGCCAGCTCACCATCGGGACAGGGATTGGGGCCCCAGCATTTT. Its translation is CASSPSGQGLGPQHF.

There are many counts of this clonotype. The gene calls are TRBV12-3 or TRBV12-4 and TRBJ2-7; D call uncertain. Trimming cost V 5 bases and J 6 bases, with 11 bases left between them. The CDR3 contains 12 residues. DNA of the CDR3: TGTGCCAGCAGTCCGAGAAACCGCGAGCAGTACTTC. Protein sequence: CASSPRNREQYF.

The gene calls are TRBV29-1 and TRBJ1-5; D gene unclear. Germline V gives CDR1 SQVTM, CDR2 ANQGSEA. Trimming stripped 4 bases from V and 0 bases from J, with 7 bases between. The CDR3 extends over 13 amino acids. The CDR3 sequence is CSVVSDSNQPQHF. CDR3 DNA sequence: TGCAGCGTTGTTTCAGATAGCAATCAGCCCCAGCATTTT. Supplemented by reference TRBV29-1 and TRBJ1-5, the full variable domain reads SAVISQKPSRDICQRGTSLTIQCQVDSQVTMMFWYRQQPGQSLTLIATANQGSEATYESGFVIDKFPISRPNLTFSTLTVSNMSPEDSSIYLCSVVSDSNQPQHFGDGTRLSIL.

Written as DNA, the CDR3 is TGTGCCAGCAGTTACTCGCAGGGGAAAGTTGAAGCTTTCTTT. Its protein product is CASSYSQGKVEAFF. The chain combines TRBV6-5 with TRBJ1-1; perhaps TRBD1 as D (6 bases). The CDR3 loop spans 14 amino acids. V was shortened by 0 bases and J by 7 bases, with 12 bases between the two germline ends. CDR1 MNHEY and CDR2 SVGAGI come from the germline V gene.

In DNA, the CDR3 is TGTGCCAGCAGTAGGGTCGGGGTGCTCTCCTACGAGCAGTACTTC. Its translation: CASSRVGVLSYEQYF. This chain joins TRBV6-1 and TRBJ2-7; a weak D match, TRBD2 (5 bases). The V end lost 5 bases, the J end lost 0 bases, and 14 bases lay between the germline ends. CDR1 MNHNS and CDR2 SASEGT come from the germline V gene. The CDR3 runs to 15 residues.

Points on this clonotype: A much larger clonotype is one base distant, so this may be a read error. J is TRBJ2-2 and V is TRBV30; 9 bases line up with TRBD1. V trimming: 7 bases; J trimming: 4 bases; junction bases outside the gene matches: 7. The CDR3 is made up of 14 amino acids. The V gene's germline CDR1 is GTSNPN and CDR2 SVGIG (reference sequence). The CDR3 region is CASDRGSGTGELFF. Here the CDR3 DNA reads TGTGCCTCGGACAGGGGTAGCGGCACCGGGGAGCTGTTTTTT.

The sample holds a few counts of this clonotype. This chain joins TRBV5-1 and TRBJ2-3; D remains ambiguous. The germline gives CDR1 SGHRS, CDR2 YFSETQ. V was clipped by 4 bases and J by 0 bases, with 18 bases between them. CDR3 length: 17 residues. The CDR3 DNA follows: TGCGCCAGCAGCGGGTCGGCAGGACCAGCTAGCACAGATACGCAGTATTTT. It codes for CASSGSAGPASTDTQYF. The full variable domain, in which reference TRBV5-1 and TRBJ2-3 provide the parts outside the CDR3, is KAGVTQTPRYLIKTRGQQVTLSCSPISGHRSVSWYQQTPGQGLQFLFEYFSETQRNKGNFPGRFSGRQFSNSRSEMNVSTLELGDSALYLCASSGSAGPASTDTQYFGPGTRLTVL.

This chain connects TRBV15 to TRBJ2-5; TRBD2 matches 8 bases. The CDR3 has 14 amino acids. J lost 8 bases, V lost 1 base, and 6 bases had no gene match. CDR1 and CDR2 (germline): LNHNV, YYDKDF (reference sequence). CDR3 sequence reads: CATSRADAGGTQYF. For the CDR3, the DNA is TGTGCCACCAGCAGAGCGGATGCGGGAGGCACCCAGTACTTC. Variable domain in full (rest from reference TRBV15 and TRBJ2-5): DAMVIQNPRYQVTQFGKPVTLSCSQTLNHNVMYWYQQKSSQAPKLLFHYYDKDFNNEADTPDNFQSRRPNTSFCFLDIRSPGLGDTAMYLCATSRADAGGTQYFGPGTRLLVL.